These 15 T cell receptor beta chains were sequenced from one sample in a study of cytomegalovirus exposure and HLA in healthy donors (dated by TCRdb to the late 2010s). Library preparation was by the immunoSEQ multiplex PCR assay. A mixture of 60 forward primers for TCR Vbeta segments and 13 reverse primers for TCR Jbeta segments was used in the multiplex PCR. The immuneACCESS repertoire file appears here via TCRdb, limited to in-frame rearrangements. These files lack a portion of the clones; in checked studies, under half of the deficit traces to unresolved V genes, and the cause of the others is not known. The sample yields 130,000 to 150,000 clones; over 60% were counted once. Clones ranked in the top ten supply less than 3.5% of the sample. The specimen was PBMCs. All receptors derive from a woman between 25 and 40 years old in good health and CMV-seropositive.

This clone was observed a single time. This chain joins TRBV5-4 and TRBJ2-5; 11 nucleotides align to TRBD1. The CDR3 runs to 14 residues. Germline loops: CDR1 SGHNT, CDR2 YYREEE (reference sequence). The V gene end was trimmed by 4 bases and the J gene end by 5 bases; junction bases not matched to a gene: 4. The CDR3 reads CASSPRDRGETQYF. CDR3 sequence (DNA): TGTGCCAGCAGCCCCCGGGACAGGGGGGAGACCCAGTACTTC.

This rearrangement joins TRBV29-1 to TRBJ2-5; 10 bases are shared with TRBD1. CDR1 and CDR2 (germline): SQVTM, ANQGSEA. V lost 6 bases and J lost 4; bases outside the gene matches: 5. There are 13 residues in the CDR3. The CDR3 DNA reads TGCAGCGTCCCGGGACAGGGGAGAGAGACCCAGTACTTC. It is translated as CSVPGQGRETQYF.

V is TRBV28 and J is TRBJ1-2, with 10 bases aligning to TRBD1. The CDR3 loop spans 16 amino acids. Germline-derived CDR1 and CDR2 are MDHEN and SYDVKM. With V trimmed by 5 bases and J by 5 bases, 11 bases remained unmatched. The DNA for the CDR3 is TGTGCCAGCAGTCTAGTTATAGGGACAGGGGAATATGGCTACACCTTC. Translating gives CASSLVIGTGEYGYTF.

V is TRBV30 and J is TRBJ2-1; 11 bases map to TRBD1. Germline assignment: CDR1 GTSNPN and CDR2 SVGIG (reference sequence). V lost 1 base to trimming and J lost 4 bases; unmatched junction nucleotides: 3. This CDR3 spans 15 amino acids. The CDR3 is CAWSAGTGGYNEQFF. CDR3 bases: TGTGCCTGGAGTGCAGGGACAGGGGGGTACAATGAGCAGTTCTTC. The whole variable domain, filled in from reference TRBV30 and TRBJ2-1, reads SQTIHQWPATLVQPVGSPLSLECTVEGTSNPNLYWYRQAAGRGLQLLFYSVGIGQISSEVPQNLSASRPQDRQFILSSKKLLLSDSGFYLCAWSAGTGGYNEQFFGPGTRLTVL.

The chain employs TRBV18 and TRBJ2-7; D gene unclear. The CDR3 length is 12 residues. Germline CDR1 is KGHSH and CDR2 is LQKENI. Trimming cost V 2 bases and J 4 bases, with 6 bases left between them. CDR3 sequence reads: CASSPGGYEQYF. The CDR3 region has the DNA TGTGCCAGCTCACCAGGCGGATACGAGCAGTACTTC.

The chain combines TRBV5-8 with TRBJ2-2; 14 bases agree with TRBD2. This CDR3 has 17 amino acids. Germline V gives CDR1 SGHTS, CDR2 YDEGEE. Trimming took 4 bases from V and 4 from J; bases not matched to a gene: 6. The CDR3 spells CASSPGTSGRITGELFF. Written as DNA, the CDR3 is TGTGCCAGCAGCCCTGGGACTAGCGGGAGAATCACCGGGGAGCTGTTTTTT.

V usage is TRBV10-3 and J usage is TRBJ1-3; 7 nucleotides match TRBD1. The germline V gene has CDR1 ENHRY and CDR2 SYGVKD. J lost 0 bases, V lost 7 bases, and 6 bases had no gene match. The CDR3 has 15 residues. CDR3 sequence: CAIKTDRVSGNTIYF. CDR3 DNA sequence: TGTGCCATCAAGACCGACAGGGTCTCTGGAAACACCATATATTTT.

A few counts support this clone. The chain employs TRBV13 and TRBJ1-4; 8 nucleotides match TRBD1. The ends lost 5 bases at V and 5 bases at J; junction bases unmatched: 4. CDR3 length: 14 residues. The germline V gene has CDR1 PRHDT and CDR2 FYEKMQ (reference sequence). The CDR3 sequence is CASSETGGNEKLFF. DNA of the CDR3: TGTGCCAGCAGCGAAACAGGGGGGAATGAAAAACTGTTTTTT.

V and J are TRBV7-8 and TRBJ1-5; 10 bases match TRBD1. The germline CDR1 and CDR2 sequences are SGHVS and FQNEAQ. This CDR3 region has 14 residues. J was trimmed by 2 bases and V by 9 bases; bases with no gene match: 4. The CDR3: CARGDRGRNQPQHF. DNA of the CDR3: TGTGCCAGGGGGGACAGGGGACGCAATCAGCCCCAGCATTTT.

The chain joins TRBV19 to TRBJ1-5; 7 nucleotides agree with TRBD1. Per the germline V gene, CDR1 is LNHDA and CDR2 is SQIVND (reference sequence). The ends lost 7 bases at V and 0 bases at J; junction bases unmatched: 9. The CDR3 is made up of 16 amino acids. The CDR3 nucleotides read TGTGCCAGTATCCCGACAGGGTATTATAGCAATCAGCCCCAGCATTTT. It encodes CASIPTGYYSNQPQHF. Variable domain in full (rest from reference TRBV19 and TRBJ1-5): DGGITQSPKYLFRKEGQNVTLSCEQNLNHDAMYWYRQDPGQGLRLIYYSQIVNDFQKGDIAEGYSVSREKKESFPLTVTSAQKNPTAFYLCASIPTGYYSNQPQHFGDGTRLSIL.

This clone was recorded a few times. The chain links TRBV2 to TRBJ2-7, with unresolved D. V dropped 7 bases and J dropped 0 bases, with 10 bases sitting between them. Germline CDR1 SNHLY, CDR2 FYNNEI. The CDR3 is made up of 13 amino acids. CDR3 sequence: CASKAGSSYEQYF. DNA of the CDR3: TGTGCCAGCAAGGCAGGTAGCTCCTACGAGCAGTACTTC.

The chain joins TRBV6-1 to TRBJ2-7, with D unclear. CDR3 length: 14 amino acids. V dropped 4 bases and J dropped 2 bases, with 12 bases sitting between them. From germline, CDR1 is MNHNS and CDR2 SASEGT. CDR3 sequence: CASSGHRIPYEQYF. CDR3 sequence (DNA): TGTGCCAGCAGTGGACACAGAATCCCCTACGAGCAGTACTTC.

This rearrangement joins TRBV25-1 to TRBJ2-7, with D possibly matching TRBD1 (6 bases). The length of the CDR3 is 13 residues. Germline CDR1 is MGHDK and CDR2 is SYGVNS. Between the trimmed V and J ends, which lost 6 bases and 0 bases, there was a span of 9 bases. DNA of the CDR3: TGTGCCAGCAGGGACAGTTTCTCCTACGAGCAGTACTTC. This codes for CASRDSFSYEQYF.

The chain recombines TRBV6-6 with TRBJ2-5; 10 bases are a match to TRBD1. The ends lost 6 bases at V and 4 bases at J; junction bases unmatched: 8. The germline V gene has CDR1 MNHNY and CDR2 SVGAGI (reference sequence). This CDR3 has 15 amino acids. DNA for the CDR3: TGTGCCAGCAGCGGAGGGACAGGGGTGCGAGAGACCCAGTACTTC. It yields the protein CASSGGTGVRETQYF.

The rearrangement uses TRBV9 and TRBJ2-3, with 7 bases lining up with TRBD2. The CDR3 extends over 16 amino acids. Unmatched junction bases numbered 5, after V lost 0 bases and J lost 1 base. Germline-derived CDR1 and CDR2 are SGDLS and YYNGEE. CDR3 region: CASSVAVGGGTDTQYF. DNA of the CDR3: TGTGCCAGCAGCGTAGCCGTTGGGGGGGGCACAGATACGCAGTATTTT.